This TCR beta chain was sequenced during a study of blood T cells in healthy people across ages. Findings of the study overall: TCR beta diversity correlated strongly with naive T cell percentage. Long-lived donors carried more naive CD4+ cells and greater diversity than aged donors. PBMCs left unsorted prevented a conclusive naive versus antigen-experienced comparison.

For this clonotype: Its specificity is unknown.

It was with a sample-barcoded 5' primer and a J-beta primer mix that a second PCR of roughly 7 to 12 cycles was run. TCRdb re-called the 5' RACE reads through MiXCR, storing one row per CDR3 protein. The sample lists some 800,000 distinct CDR3 sequences, 40% to 50% occurring once. This CDR3 region has 16 residues. Trimming shortened V by 2 bases and J by 0 bases, and 14 bases separated the two germline ends. CDR1 SGHRS and CDR2 YFSETQ come from the germline V gene. The sequencing input was blood. The clonotype was recovered from a man in his sixties in good health. V gene TRBV5-1 combines with J gene TRBJ2-5, with D unresolved. The CDR3 region is CASSFWSMGDQETQYF. The DNA of the CDR3 is TGCGCCAGCAGCTTTTGGAGCATGGGCGACCAAGAGACCCAGTACTTC.